This T cell receptor (beta chain) was found in a study of T cell repertoires in cytomegalovirus infection. As for the study in general: In public TCR beta signatures, there were indications of both CMV infection and matching HLA type.

Regarding the study as a whole: Summed frequency of public TCR beta families distinguished CMV carriers with the relevant HLA.

J gave up 1 base and V 2 bases, and 10 bases lay outside the gene matches. The germline CDR1 and CDR2 sequences are MNHEY and SVGEGT. This CDR3 is 17 amino acids long. About this clonotype itself: Its specificity is not known.

TCRdb reprocessed the reads via MiXCR and lists one record per CDR3 protein. The table records 650,000 to 900,000 distinct CDR3 sequences, 30% to 35% of them present only once. V and J are TRBV6-2 or TRBV6-3 and TRBJ1-1, with 7 positions matching TRBD1. This TCR was sampled from a human donor in good health (CMV status not recorded). Some clones in this sample may be carry-over from other donors' samples. The material sequenced was cultured CD8+ T cells from PBMCs, taken from culture after CMV antigen stimulation. CDR3 DNA sequence: TGTGCCAGCAGTTACGTCCTCGGACAGGCTGAGAACACTGAAGCTTTCTTT. Encoded protein: CASSYVLGQAENTEAFF.